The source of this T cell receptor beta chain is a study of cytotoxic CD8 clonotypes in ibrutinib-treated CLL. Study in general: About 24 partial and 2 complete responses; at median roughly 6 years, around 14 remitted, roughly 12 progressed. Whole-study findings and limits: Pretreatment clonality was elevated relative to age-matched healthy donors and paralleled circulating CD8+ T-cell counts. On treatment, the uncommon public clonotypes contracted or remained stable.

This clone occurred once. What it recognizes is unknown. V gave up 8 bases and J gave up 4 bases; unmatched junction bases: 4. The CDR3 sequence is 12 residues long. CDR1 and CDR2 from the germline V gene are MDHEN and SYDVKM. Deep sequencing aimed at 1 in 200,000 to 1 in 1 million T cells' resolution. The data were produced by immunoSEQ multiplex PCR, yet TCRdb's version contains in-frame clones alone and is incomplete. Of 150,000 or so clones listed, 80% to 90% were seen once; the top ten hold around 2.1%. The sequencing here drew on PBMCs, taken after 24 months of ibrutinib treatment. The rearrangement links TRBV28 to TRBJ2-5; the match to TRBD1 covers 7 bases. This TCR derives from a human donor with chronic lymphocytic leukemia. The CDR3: CASENRGETQYF. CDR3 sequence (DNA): TGTGCCAGCGAAAACAGGGGAGAGACCCAGTACTTC.